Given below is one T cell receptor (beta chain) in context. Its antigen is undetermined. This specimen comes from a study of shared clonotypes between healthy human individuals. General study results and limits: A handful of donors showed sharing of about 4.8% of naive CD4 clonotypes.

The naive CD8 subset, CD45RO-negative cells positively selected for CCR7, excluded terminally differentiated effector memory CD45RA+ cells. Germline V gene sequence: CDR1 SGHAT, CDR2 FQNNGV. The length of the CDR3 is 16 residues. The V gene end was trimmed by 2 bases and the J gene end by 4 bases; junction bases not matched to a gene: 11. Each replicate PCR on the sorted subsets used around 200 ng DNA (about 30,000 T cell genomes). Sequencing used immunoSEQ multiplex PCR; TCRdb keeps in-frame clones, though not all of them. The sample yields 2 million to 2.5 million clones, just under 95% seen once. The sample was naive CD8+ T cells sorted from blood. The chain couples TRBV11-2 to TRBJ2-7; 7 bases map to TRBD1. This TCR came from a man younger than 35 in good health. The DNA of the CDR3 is TGTGCCAGCAGCTTACCCCCAGAGGGACAGTTTTACGAGCAGTACTTC. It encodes CASSLPPEGQFYEQYF.